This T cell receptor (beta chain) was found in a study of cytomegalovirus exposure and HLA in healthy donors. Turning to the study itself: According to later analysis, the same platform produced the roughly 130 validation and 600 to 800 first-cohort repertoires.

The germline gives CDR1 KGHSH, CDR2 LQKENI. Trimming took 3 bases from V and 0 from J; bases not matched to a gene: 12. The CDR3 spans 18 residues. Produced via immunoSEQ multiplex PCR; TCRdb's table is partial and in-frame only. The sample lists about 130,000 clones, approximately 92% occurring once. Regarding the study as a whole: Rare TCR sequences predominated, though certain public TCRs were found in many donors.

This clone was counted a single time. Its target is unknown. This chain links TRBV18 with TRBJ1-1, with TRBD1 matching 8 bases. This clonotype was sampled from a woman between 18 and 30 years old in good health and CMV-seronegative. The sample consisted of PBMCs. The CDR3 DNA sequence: TGTGCCAGCTCACCTCGGATGACAGGGGAGGGGGTGAACACTGAAGCTTTCTTT. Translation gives CASSPRMTGEGVNTEAFF. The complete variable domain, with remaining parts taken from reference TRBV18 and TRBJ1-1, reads NAGVMQNPRHLVRRRGQEARLRCSPMKGHSHVYWYRQLPEEGLKFMVYLQKENIIDESGMPKERFSAEFPKEGPSILRIQQVVRGDSAAYFCASSPRMTGEGVNTEAFFGQGTRLTVV.